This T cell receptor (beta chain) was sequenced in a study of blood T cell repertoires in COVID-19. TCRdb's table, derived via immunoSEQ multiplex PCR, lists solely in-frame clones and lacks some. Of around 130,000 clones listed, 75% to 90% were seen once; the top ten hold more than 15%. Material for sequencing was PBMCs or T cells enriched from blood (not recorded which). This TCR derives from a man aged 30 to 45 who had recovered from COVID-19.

CDR3 residues: CASSPPRVNTGELFF. CDR3 in DNA: TGTGCCAGCTCACCACCCAGGGTCAACACCGGGGAGCTGTTTTTT. This chain joins TRBV18 and TRBJ2-2; TRBD1 might be the D (5 bases). V lost 0 bases to trimming and J lost 2 bases, with 7 bases between them. Germline CDR1 is KGHSH and CDR2 is LQKENI. This CDR3 comprises 15 residues.